This T cell receptor (beta chain) was sequenced during a study of blood T cell repertoires in COVID-19. Across the whole study: Samples taken during acute and convalescent COVID-19 were collected in the United States, Italy and Spain. Nucleic acid was either cDNA or gDNA, and it came from T cells, B-cell-depleted T cells, or PBMCs.

Cohort 3 donors were reported recovered after two negative PCRs, clearance, or symptom resolution. Germline CDR1 reads KGHSH; CDR2 reads LQKENI. After removal of 1 base from V and 0 bases from J, the junction contained 2 bases not matched to a gene. This CDR3 has 15 residues. A note on this clone: Other DNA sequences of this sample code for an identical CDR3.

Per the authors' pipeline: Estimation of nucleated cell counts was performed using reference gene primer amplification. The data were produced by immunoSEQ multiplex PCR, yet TCRdb's version contains in-frame clones alone and is incomplete. From that table come the V and J calls and clone size; the DNA was used to work out D and trimming. The sample includes approximately 490,000 clones, approximately 86% of them seen just once. The chain carries TRBV18 and TRBJ1-1, with 7 bases identical to TRBD1. The origin of this receptor is a woman between 55 and 75 years old who had recovered from COVID-19. The sequenced sample was PBMCs or T cells enriched from blood (not recorded which). CDR3 in DNA: TGTGCCAGCTCACCACGTACAGGGGTGAACACTGAAGCTTTCTTT. Encoded protein: CASSPRTGVNTEAFF.